Listed below are T cell receptor beta chains from one sample, sequenced in a study of blood T cells in healthy people across ages. TCRdb re-analysed the 5' RACE reads in MiXCR, keeping a single row per CDR3 protein. The data show about 720,000 distinct CDR3 sequences, with just under 25% seen just once and roughly 3.8% held by the top ten. A further study also used this sample, focusing on T cells of mothers and their children.

The sample comprised blood. Receptors were obtained from a boy aged 5-17 years in good health. Both conserved end residues are part of each CDR3. Each record gives: clone size, J gene, D gene, V gene, CDR3 protein, CDR3 DNA. A D gene is named only where the DNA matches it firmly. For some rows the clone size is stated as once, few or many, or as a class when expanded; others skip it.

size: -
J: TRBJ2-3
D: TRBD1
V: TRBV12-3/TRBV12-4
CDR3: CASSLPGQGIDTQYF
DNA: TGTGCCAGCAGTCTCCCGGGACAGGGGATCGATACGCAGTATTTT

size: few
J: TRBJ2-1
D: TRBD2
V: TRBV7-9
CDR3: CASSSMQPTSGSPDEQFF
DNA: TGTGCCAGCAGCTCAATGCAGCCGACTAGCGGGAGTCCGGATGAGCAGTTCTTC

size: once
J: TRBJ2-1
D: -
V: TRBV15
CDR3: CATSRDSGDEQFF
DNA: TGTGCCACCAGCAGAGATTCAGGGGATGAGCAGTTCTTC

size: -
J: TRBJ2-7
D: TRBD2
V: TRBV7-6
CDR3: CASSWSSGGNEQYF
DNA: TGTGCCAGCAGCTGGTCTAGCGGGGGCAACGAGCAGTACTTC

size: -
J: TRBJ2-7
D: -
V: TRBV6-2/TRBV6-3
CDR3: CASSYFQGLPYAEQYF
DNA: TGTGCCAGCAGTTACTTCCAGGGACTCCCGTATGCCGAGCAGTACTTC

size: -
J: TRBJ1-5
D: -
V: TRBV28
CDR3: CASSAARVRGQPQHF
DNA: TGTGCCAGCAGTGCGGCCAGGGTGCGCGGTCAGCCCCAGCATTTT

size: few
J: TRBJ1-6
D: -
V: TRBV4-3
CDR3: CASSQDLPGGNSPLHF
DNA: TGCGCCAGCAGCCAAGATCTCCCCGGGGGGAATTCACCCCTCCACTTT

size: few
J: TRBJ2-3
D: TRBD2
V: TRBV20-1
CDR3: CSASGLGSDTQYF
DNA: TGCAGTGCCTCGGGACTAGGGTCAGATACGCAGTATTTT

size: many
J: TRBJ2-7
D: -
V: TRBV12-3/TRBV12-4
CDR3: CASSPRPYEQYF
DNA: TGTGCCAGCAGTCCGCGACCTTACGAGCAGTACTTC

size: -
J: TRBJ2-5
D: TRBD2
V: TRBV29-1
CDR3: CSVESDSGAGTQYF
DNA: TGCAGCGTTGAGTCCGACAGTGGAGCGGGAACCCAGTACTTC

size: few
J: TRBJ1-1
D: -
V: TRBV2
CDR3: CASSERRITEAFF
DNA: TGTGCCAGCAGTGAAAGGCGGATCACTGAAGCTTTCTTT

size: -
J: TRBJ1-4
D: -
V: TRBV7-3
CDR3: CASSSSCGGRLTNEKLFF
DNA: TGTGCCAGCAGCTCCTCCTGCGGGGGGAGGTTAACTAATGAAAAACTGTTTTTT

size: few
J: TRBJ2-2
D: -
V: TRBV4-3
CDR3: CASSQDPQDLVPGELFF
DNA: TGCGCCAGCAGCCAAGATCCTCAGGACCTGGTTCCCGGGGAGCTGTTTTTT

size: -
J: TRBJ1-4
D: -
V: TRBV28
CDR3: CASSLQITNEKLFF
DNA: TGTGCCAGCAGTTTGCAGATAACTAATGAAAAACTGTTTTTT

size: -
J: TRBJ2-2
D: -
V: TRBV11-2
CDR3: CASSTLRDTGELFF
DNA: TGTGCCAGCAGCACATTGAGGGATACCGGGGAGCTGTTTTTT

size: few
J: TRBJ1-4
D: TRBD1
V: TRBV29-1
CDR3: CSVVDRENEKLFF
DNA: TGCAGCGTCGTCGACAGGGAGAATGAAAAACTGTTTTTT

size: few
J: TRBJ2-1
D: -
V: TRBV7-9
CDR3: CASSWSRGQNYNEQFF
DNA: TGTGCCAGCAGCTGGTCCAGGGGTCAAAATTACAATGAGCAGTTCTTC

size: few
J: TRBJ1-1
D: -
V: TRBV7-2
CDR3: CASSVATATEAFF
DNA: TGTGCCAGCAGCGTAGCGACAGCTACGGAGGCTTTCTTT

size: -
J: TRBJ2-4
D: TRBD2
V: TRBV3-1
CDR3: CASSPGTRNIQYF
DNA: TGTGCCAGCAGCCCCGGGACTAGAAACATTCAGTACTTC

size: -
J: TRBJ2-1
D: TRBD2
V: TRBV28
CDR3: CASSLTTIVQRENVNEQFF
DNA: TGTGCCAGCAGTTTAACCACCATCGTACAGCGGGAGAACGTGAATGAGCAGTTCTTC

size: few
J: TRBJ2-1
D: TRBD2
V: TRBV5-1
CDR3: CASSFGSSGRAGEQFF
DNA: TGCGCCAGCAGCTTTGGGTCTAGCGGGAGGGCGGGTGAGCAGTTCTTC

size: few
J: TRBJ2-5
D: -
V: TRBV28
CDR3: CASSTHTETQYF
DNA: TGTGCCAGCAGTACCCACACCGAGACCCAGTACTTC

size: few
J: TRBJ1-2
D: -
V: TRBV20-1
CDR3: CSAPAQDRYNYGYTF
DNA: TGCAGTGCCCCAGCCCAGGACAGATATAACTATGGCTACACCTTC

size: -
J: TRBJ2-4
D: TRBD1
V: TRBV20-1
CDR3: CSAREYGTGQNIQYF
DNA: TGCAGTGCTAGGGAATATGGGACAGGACAAAACATTCAGTACTTC

size: few
J: TRBJ2-7
D: -
V: TRBV2
CDR3: CASSVGIPGSYEQYF
DNA: TGTGCCAGCAGTGTTGGGATACCGGGCTCCTACGAGCAGTACTTC

size: -
J: TRBJ2-3
D: -
V: TRBV28
CDR3: CASKDSRGSTDTQYF
DNA: TGTGCCAGCAAAGATTCGAGGGGTAGTACAGATACGCAGTATTTT

size: few
J: TRBJ1-4
D: -
V: TRBV24-1
CDR3: CATSDPDGPDEKLFF
DNA: TGTGCCACCAGTGACCCAGACGGGCCCGATGAAAAACTGTTTTTT